This T cell receptor beta chain was recovered during a study of T cell changes during pregnancy in multiple sclerosis. Repertoires were generated with immunoSEQ multiplex PCR, while TCRdb's copy carries only in-frame clones and drops some. The sample has over 55,000 clones; roughly 90% are singletons. CDR1 is SGHNT and CDR2 is YYREEE in the germline V gene (reference sequence). J gave up 7 bases and V 5 bases, and 4 bases lay outside the gene matches. There are 13 residues in the CDR3. V usage is TRBV5-4 and J usage is TRBJ2-7; the match to TRBD2 covers 12 bases. This receptor was obtained from a female donor in good health, enrolled as a control in a pregnancy study. The sequences come from peripheral blood, collected after pregnancy. Written as DNA, the CDR3 is TGTGCCAGCAGGCCTAGCGGGGGGGGTGAGCAGTACTTC. It specifies CASRPSGGGEQYF.